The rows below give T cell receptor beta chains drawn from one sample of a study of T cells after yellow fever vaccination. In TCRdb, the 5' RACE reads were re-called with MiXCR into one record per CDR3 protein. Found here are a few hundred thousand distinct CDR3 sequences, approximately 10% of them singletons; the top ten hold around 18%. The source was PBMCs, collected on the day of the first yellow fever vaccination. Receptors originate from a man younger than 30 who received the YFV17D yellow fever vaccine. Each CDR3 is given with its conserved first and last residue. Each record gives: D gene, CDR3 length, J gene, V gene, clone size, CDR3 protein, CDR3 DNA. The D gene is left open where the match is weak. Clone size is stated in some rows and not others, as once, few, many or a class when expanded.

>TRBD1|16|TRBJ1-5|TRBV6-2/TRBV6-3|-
CASRKPEGQGNQPQDF
TGTGCCAGCAGAAAGCCTGAGGGACAGGGTAATCAGCCCCAGGATTTT
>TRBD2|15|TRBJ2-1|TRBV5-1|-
CASTLLAGGTNEQFF
TGCGCCAGCACCCTCCTAGCGGGGGGGACCAATGAGCAGTTCTTC
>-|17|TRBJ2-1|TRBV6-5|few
CASSYNRRGPPYNEQFF
TGTGCCAGCAGTTACAATCGGCGGGGTCCACCCTACAATGAGCAGTTCTTC
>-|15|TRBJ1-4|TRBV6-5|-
CASSYEGAANEKLFF
TGTGCCAGCAGTTACGAGGGTGCGGCTAATGAAAAACTGTTTTTT
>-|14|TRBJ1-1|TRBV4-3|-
CASRPTPANTEAFF
TGCGCCAGCCGTCCGACCCCAGCGAACACTGAAGCTTTCTTT
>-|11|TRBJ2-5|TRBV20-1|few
CSASAGETQYF
TGCAGTGCTAGCGCAGGAGAGACCCAGTACTTC
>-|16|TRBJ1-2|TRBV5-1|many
CASKSKTGTDASGNTF
TGCGCCAGCAAATCAAAGACCGGGACCGACGCCTCGGGGAACACCTTC
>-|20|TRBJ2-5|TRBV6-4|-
CASSPSEGVGAEVGQETQYF
TGTGCCAGCAGCCCCTCTGAGGGTGTAGGGGCAGAGGTAGGACAAGAGACCCAGTACTTC
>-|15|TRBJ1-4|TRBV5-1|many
CASSLRGVTNEKLFF
TGCGCCAGCAGCCTGAGGGGGGTCACTAATGAAAAACTGTTTTTT
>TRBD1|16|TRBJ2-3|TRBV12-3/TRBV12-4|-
CSSSSKPGQGTNTQYF
TGTTCCAGCAGCTCCAAGCCGGGACAGGGGACGAATACGCAGTATTTT
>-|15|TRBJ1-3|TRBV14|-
CASSQDWDSGNTIYF
TGTGCCAGCAGCCAAGATTGGGACTCTGGAAACACCATATATTTT
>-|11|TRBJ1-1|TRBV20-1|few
CSATRGSEAFF
TGCAGTGCAACGAGGGGATCTGAAGCTTTCTTT
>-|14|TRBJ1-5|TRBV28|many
CASSLYGRNQPQHF
TGTGCCAGCAGTCTTTACGGACGCAATCAGCCCCAGCATTTT
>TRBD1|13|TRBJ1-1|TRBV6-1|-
CASSEDRATEAFF
TGTGCCAGCAGTGAGGACAGGGCGACTGAAGCTTTCTTT
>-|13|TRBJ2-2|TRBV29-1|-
CSGRGVNTGELFF
TGCAGCGGGCGGGGAGTAAACACCGGGGAGCTGTTTTTT
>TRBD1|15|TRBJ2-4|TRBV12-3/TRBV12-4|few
CASSIRQGGENIQYF
TGTGCCAGCAGCATAAGACAGGGGGGGGAAAACATTCAGTACTTC
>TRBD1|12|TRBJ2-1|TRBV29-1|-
CSVLDRRDEQFF
TGCAGCGTTTTGGACAGGCGGGATGAGCAGTTCTTC
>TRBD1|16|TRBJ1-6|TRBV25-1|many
CASSVGQGPDNSPLHF
TGTGCCAGCAGTGTCGGACAGGGGCCCGATAATTCACCCCTCCACTTT
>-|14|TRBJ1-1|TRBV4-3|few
CASSQDLGSPEAFF
TGCGCCAGCAGCCAAGATCTGGGCAGCCCTGAAGCTTTCTTT
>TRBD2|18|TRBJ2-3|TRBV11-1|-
CASSSQGGGAAVTDTQYF
TGTGCCAGCAGCTCCCAGGGCGGGGGGGCGGCGGTAACAGATACGCAGTATTTT
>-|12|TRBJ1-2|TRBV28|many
CASSFGVDGYTF
TGTGCCAGCAGTTTTGGGGTAGACGGCTACACCTTC
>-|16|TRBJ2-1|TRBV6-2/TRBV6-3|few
CASSYSIAGMGNEQFF
TGTGCCAGCAGTTACTCGATAGCTGGTATGGGGAATGAGCAGTTCTTC
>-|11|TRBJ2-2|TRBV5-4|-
CASSDRVELFF
TGTGCCAGCAGCGACCGGGTCGAGCTGTTTTTT
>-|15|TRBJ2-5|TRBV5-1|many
CASSLGDTSQETQYF
TGCGCCAGCAGCTTGGGAGACACGAGCCAAGAGACCCAGTACTTC
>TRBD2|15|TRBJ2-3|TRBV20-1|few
CSARELAGTTDTQYF
TGCAGTGCTAGAGAACTAGCGGGGACCACAGATACGCAGTATTTT
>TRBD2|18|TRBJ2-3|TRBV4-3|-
CASSQDFGLAASTDTQYF
TGCGCCAGCAGCCAAGACTTTGGACTAGCGGCTAGCACAGATACGCAGTATTTT
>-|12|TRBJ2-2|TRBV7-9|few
CASSTDYGELFF
TGTGCCAGCAGCACCGACTACGGGGAGCTGTTTTTT
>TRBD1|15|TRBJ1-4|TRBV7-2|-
CASSQDREEGRKLFF
TGTGCCAGCAGTCAGGACAGGGAAGAGGGTCGAAAACTGTTTTTT
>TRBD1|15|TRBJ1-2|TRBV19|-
CASSDRGRVNYGYTF
TGTGCCAGTAGTGACAGGGGCCGAGTTAACTATGGCTACACCTTC
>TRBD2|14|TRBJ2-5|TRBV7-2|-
CASSPGGAGSTQYF
TGTGCCAGCAGCCCCGGGGGGGCGGGGTCTACCCAGTACTTC
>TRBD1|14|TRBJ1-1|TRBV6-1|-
CAITTGAGNTEAFF
TGTGCCATCACCACAGGGGCGGGGAACACTGAAGCTTTCTTT
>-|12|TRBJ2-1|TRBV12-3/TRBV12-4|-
CASRASYNEQFF
TGTGCCAGCAGGGCGAGTTACAATGAGCAGTTCTTC
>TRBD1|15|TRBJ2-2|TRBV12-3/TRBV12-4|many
CASSSGTGGIGELFF
TGTGCCAGCAGTTCCGGGACAGGGGGAATCGGGGAGCTGTTTTTT
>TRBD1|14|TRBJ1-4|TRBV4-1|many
CASSQGQLNEKLFF
TGCGCCAGCAGCCAGGGACAGCTTAATGAAAAACTGTTTTTT
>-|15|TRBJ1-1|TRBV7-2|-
CASSLGWGGNTEAFF
TGTGCCAGCAGCTTAGGGTGGGGAGGGAACACTGAAGCTTTCTTT
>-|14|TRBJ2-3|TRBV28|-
CASSFGGVADTQYF
TGTGCCAGCAGTTTCGGGGGTGTGGCAGATACGCAGTATTTT
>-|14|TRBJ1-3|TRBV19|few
CASSTTLARNTIYF
TGTGCCAGTAGTACAACCCTGGCGAGAAACACCATATATTTT
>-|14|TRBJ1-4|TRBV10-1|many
CASSESASNEKLFF
TGCGCCAGCAGTGAGTCCGCGAGTAATGAAAAACTGTTTTTT
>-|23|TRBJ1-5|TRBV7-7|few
CASSLAGEHSQGSRLNGNQPQHF
TGTGCCAGCAGCTTAGCGGGGGAACATAGCCAGGGCAGCCGCTTGAATGGCAATCAGCCCCAGCATTTT
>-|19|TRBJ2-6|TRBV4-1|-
CASSHIRDNHFSGANVLTF
TGCGCCAGCAGCCATATCCGGGACAATCATTTCTCTGGGGCCAACGTCCTGACTTTC
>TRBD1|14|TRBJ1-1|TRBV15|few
CATSKGQGYTEAFF
TGTGCCACCAGCAAGGGACAGGGCTACACTGAAGCTTTCTTT
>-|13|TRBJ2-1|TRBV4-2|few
CASSQDSFNEQFF
TGTGCCAGCAGCCAGGACAGTTTCAATGAGCAGTTCTTC
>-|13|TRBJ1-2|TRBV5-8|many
CASSSGLDYGYTF
TGTGCCAGCAGTTCTGGGTTGGACTATGGCTACACCTTC
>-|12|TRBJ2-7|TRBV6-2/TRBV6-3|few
CASSNLRSEQYF
TGTGCCAGCTCTAACCTCCGTAGCGAGCAGTACTTC
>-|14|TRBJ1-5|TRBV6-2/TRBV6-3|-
CASRRGASNQPQHF
TGTGCCAGCAGGCGAGGGGCTAGCAATCAGCCCCAGCATTTT
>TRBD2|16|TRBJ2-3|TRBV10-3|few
CAVGSTSGGLTDTQYF
TGTGCCGTAGGGTCAACTAGCGGGGGCCTCACAGATACGCAGTATTTT